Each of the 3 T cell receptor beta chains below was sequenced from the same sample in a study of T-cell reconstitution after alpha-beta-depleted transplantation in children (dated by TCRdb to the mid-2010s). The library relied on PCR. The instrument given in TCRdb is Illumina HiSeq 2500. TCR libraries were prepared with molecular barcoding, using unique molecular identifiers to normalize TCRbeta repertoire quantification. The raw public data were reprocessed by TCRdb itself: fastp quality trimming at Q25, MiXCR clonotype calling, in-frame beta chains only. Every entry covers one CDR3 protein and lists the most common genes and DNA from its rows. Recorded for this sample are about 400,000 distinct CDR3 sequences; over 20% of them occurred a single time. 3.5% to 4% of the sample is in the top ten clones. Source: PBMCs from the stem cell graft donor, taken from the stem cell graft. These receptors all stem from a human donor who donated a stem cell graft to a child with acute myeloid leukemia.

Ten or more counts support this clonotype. The CDR3 bases are TGCGCCAGCAGCCAGGGGACTAGCGGTTACAATGAGCAGTTCTTC. Its protein is CASSQGTSGYNEQFF. V usage is TRBV4-1 and J usage is TRBJ2-1, with 11 positions matching TRBD2. The ends lost 3 bases at V and 4 bases at J; junction bases unmatched: 2. From germline, CDR1 is MGHRA and CDR2 YSYEKL. This CDR3 has 15 residues.

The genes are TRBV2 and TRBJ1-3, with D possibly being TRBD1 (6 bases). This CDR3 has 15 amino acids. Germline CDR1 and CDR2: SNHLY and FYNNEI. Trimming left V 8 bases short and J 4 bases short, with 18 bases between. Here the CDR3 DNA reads TGTGCCAGCGGGGGCTCAGGCCTGGTCGGAAACACCATATATTTT. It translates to CASGGSGLVGNTIYF.

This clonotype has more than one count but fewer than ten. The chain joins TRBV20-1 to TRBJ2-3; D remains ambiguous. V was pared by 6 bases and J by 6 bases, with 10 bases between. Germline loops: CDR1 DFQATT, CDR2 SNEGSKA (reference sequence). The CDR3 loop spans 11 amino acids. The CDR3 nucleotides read TGCAGTGCCATCATTCCGGATACGCAGTATTTT. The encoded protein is CSAIIPDTQYF.